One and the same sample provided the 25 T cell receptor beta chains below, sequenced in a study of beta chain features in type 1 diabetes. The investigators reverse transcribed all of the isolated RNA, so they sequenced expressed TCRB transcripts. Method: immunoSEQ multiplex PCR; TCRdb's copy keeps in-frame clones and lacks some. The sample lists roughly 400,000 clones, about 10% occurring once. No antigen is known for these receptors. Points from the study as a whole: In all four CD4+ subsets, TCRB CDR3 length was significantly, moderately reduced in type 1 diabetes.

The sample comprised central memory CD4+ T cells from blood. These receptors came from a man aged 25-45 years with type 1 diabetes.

The CDR3 DNA follows: TGTGCCAGCGGACGGCAAATAGCAACTAATGAAAAACTGTTTTTT. Its protein product is CASGRQIATNEKLFF. The V call is TRBV27, the J call TRBJ1-4, with D uncertain. CDR3 size: 15 residues. The germline CDR1 and CDR2 sequences are MNHEY and SMNVEV (reference sequence). V was pared by 8 bases and J by 0 bases, with 13 bases between.

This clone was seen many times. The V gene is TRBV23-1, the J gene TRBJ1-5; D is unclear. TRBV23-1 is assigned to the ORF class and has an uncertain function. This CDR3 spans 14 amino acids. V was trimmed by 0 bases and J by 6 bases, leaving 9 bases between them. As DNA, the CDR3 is TGCGCCAGCAGTCAATCCGACGGGAGTCAGCCCCAGCATTTT. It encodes CASSQSDGSQPQHF.

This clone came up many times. In nucleotides, the CDR3 is TGTGCCAGCAGCTTGGCGTCCGAAGCCAAAAACATTCAGTACTTC. Protein: CASSLASEAKNIQYF. V usage is TRBV7-9 and J usage is TRBJ2-4; D remains unclear. Germline V lookup: CDR1 SEHNR, CDR2 FQNEAQ (reference sequence). V was shortened by 3 bases and J by 0 bases, with 9 bases between the two germline ends. This CDR3 region has 15 residues.

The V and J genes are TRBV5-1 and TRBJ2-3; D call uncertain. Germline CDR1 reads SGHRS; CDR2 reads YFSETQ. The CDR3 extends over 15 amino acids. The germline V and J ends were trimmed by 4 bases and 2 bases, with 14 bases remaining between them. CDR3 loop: CASSITGRTTDTQYF. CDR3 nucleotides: TGCGCCAGCAGCATAACGGGTAGAACCACAGATACGCAGTATTTT.

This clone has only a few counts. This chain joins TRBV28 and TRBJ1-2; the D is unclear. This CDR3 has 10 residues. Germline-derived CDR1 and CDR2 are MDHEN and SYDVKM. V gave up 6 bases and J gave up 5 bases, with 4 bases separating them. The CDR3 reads CASSHYGYTF. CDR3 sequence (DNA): TGTGCCAGCAGCCATTATGGCTACACCTTC.

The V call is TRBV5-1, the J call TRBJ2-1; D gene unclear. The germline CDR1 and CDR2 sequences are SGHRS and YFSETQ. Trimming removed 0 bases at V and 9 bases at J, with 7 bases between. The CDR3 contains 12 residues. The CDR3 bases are TGCGCCAGCAGCTTGGGATCGGTTGAGCAGTTCTTC. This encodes CASSLGSVEQFF. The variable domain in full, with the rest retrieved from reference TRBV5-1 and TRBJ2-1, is KAGVTQTPRYLIKTRGQQVTLSCSPISGHRSVSWYQQTPGQGLQFLFEYFSETQRNKGNFPGRFSGRQFSNSRSEMNVSTLELGDSALYLCASSLGSVEQFFGPGTRLTVL.

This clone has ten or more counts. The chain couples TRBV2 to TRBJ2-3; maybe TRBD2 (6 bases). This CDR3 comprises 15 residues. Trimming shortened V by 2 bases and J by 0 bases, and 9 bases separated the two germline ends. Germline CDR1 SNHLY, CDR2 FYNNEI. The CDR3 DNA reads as TGTGCCAGCAGTGAAACTAGCCGAAGCACAGATACGCAGTATTTT. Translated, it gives CASSETSRSTDTQYF.

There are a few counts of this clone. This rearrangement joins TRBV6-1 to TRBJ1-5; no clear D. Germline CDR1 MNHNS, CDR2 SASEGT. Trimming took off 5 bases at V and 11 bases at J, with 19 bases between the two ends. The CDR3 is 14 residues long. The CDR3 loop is CASSYLTASTAQHF. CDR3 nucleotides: TGTGCCAGCAGTTATTTGACGGCTAGTACGGCCCAGCATTTT.

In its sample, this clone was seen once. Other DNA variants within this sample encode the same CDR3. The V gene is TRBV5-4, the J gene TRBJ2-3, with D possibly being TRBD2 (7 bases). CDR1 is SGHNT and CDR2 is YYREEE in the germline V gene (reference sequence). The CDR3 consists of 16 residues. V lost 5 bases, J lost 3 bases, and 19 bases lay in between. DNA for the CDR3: TGTGCCAGCAGTGGGGGGGGAACAGGGTCGACAGATACGCAGTATTTT. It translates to CASSGGGTGSTDTQYF.

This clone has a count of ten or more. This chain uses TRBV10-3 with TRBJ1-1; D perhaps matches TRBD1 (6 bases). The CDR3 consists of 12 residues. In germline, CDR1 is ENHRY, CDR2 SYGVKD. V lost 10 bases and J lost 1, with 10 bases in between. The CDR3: CATARGNTEAFF. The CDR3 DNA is TGTGCCACGGCCAGGGGGAACACTGAAGCTTTCTTT.

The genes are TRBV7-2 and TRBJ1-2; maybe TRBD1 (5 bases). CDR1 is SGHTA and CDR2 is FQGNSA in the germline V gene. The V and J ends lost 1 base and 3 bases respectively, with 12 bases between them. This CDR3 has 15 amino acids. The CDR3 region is CASSLGAGQDYGYTF. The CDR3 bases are TGTGCCAGCAGCTTAGGGGCGGGGCAGGACTATGGCTACACCTTC. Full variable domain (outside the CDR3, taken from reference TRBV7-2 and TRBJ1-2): GAGVSQSPSNKVTEKGKDVELRCDPISGHTALYWYRQSLGQGLEFLIYFQGNSAPDKSGLPSDRFSAERTGGSVSTLTIQRTQQEDSAVYLCASSLGAGQDYGYTFGSGTRLTVV.

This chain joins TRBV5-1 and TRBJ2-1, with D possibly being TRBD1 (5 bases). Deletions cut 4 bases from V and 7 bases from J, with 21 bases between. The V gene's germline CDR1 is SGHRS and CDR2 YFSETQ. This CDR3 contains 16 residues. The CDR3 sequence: CASSPSPGPKGNEQFF. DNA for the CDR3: TGCGCCAGCAGCCCTTCGCCGGGCCCAAAGGGGAATGAGCAGTTCTTC.

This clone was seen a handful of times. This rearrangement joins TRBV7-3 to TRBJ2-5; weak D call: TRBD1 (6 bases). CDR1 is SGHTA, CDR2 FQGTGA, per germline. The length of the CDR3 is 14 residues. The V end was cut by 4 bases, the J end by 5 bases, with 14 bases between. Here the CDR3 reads CASSYLQGWETQYF. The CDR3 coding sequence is TGTGCCAGCAGCTATTTACAGGGTTGGGAGACCCAGTACTTC.

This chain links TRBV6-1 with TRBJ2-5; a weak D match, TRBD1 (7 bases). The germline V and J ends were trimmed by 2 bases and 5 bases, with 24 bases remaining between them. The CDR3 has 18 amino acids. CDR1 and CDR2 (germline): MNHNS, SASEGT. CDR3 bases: TGTGCCAGCAGTGAAAACCCAGGGGGGAGGATAATGGGCGAGACCCAGTACTTC. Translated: CASSENPGGRIMGETQYF.

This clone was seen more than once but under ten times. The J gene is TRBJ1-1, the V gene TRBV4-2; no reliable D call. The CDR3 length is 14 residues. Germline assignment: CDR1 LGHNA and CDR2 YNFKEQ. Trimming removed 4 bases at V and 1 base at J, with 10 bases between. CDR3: CASSPREGNTEAFF. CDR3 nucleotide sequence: TGTGCCAGCAGCCCGCGGGAGGGGAACACTGAAGCTTTCTTT.

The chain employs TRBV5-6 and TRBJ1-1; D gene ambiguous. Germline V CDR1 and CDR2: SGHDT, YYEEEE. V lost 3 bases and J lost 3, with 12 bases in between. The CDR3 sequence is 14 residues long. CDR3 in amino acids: CASSWFAGYTEAFF. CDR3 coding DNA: TGTGCCAGCAGCTGGTTCGCAGGTTACACTGAAGCTTTCTTT.

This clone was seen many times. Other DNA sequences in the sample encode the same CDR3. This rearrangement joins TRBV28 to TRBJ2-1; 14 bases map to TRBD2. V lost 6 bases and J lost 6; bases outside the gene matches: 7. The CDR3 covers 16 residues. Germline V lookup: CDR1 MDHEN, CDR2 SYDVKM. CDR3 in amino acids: CASSLLGLAGVNEQFF. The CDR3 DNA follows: TGTGCCAGCAGCCTCCTGGGACTAGCGGGAGTCAATGAGCAGTTCTTC. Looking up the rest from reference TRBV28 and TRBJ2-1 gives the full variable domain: DVKVTQSSRYLVKRTGEKVFLECVQDMDHENMFWYRQDPGLGLRLIYFSYDVKMKEKGDIPEGYSVSREKKERFSLILESASTNQTSMYLCASSLLGLAGVNEQFFGPGTRLTVL.

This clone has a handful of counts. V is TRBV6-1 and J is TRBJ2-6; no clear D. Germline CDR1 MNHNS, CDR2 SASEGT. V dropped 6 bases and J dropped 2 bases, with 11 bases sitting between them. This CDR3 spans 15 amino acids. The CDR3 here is CASRGAITGANVLTF. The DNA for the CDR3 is TGTGCCAGCAGAGGTGCTATCACTGGGGCCAACGTCCTGACTTTC.

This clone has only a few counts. CDR3 region: CSVAPGGPSVTSTDTQYF. The CDR3 nucleotides are TGCAGCGTTGCGCCCGGGGGCCCTTCGGTAACGAGCACAGATACGCAGTATTTT. This chain uses TRBV29-1 with TRBJ2-3, with D perhaps given as TRBD1 or TRBD2 (6 bases each). Germline V gives CDR1 SQVTM, CDR2 ANQGSEA. V lost 4 bases to trimming and J lost 0 bases, with 23 bases between them. The CDR3 is 18 residues long.

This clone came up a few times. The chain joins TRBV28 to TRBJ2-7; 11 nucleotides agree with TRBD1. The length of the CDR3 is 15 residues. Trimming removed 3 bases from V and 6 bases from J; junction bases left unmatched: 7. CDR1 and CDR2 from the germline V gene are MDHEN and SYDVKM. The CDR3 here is CASSFTGQGETEQYF. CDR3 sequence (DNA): TGTGCCAGCAGTTTTACGGGACAGGGGGAAACCGAGCAGTACTTC.

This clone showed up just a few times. The chain's CDR3 is CASDRSGPSYNEQFF. In DNA form, the CDR3 reads TGTGCCAGCGACAGATCAGGGCCGTCCTACAATGAGCAGTTCTTC. The chain recombines TRBV6-5 with TRBJ2-1; D perhaps matches TRBD1 (5 bases). Between the trimmed V and J ends, which lost 8 bases and 1 base, there was a span of 15 bases. Germline lookup yields CDR1 MNHEY and CDR2 SVGAGI. This CDR3 has 15 amino acids.

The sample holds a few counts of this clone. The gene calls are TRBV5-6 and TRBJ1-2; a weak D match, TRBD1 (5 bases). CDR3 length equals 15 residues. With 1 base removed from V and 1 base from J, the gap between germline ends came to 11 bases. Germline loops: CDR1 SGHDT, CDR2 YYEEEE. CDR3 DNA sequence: TGTGCCAGCAGCTTGAAGCCAGGGAATAACTATGGCTACACCTTC. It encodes CASSLKPGNNYGYTF.

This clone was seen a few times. The CDR3 DNA reads TGTGCCAGCAGTCCCTTTAGCGGGAGCACAGATACGCAGTATTTT. This codes for CASSPFSGSTDTQYF. The genes are TRBV6-1 and TRBJ2-3; TRBD2 matches 7 bases. CDR1 is MNHNS and CDR2 is SASEGT in the germline V gene. This CDR3 comprises 15 residues. The V gene end was trimmed by 5 bases and the J gene end by 0 bases; junction bases not matched to a gene: 5.

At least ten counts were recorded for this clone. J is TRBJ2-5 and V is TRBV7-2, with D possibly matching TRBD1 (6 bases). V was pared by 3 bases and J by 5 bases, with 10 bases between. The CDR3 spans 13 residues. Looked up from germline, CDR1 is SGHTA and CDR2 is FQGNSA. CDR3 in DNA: TGTGCCAGCAGCTTTCAAACAGGGGAGACCCAGTACTTC. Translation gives CASSFQTGETQYF.

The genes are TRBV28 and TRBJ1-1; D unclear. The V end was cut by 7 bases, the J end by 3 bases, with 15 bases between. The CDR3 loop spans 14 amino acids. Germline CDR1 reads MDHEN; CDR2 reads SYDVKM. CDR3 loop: CASTGRWRDTEAFF. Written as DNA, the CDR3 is TGTGCCAGCACGGGTAGGTGGAGGGACACTGAAGCTTTCTTT.